These T cell receptor beta chains were read from a single sample in a study of vaccination effects on CD4 cells after COVID-19. These receptors' antigens are unknown. The data were produced by immunoSEQ multiplex PCR, yet TCRdb's version contains in-frame clones alone and is incomplete. Among around 47,000 clones listed, around 79% were seen once. Sequenced here: CD4+ T cells from PBMCs cultured with a peptide pool, sampled before COVID-19 vaccination. These receptors came from a human donor who had a prior SARS-CoV-2 infection. The CDR3 runs from the conserved cysteine through the conserved F or W. A D gene is named only where the DNA matches it firmly. Only some rows state a clone size, as once, few, many or a class for expanded clones.

CDR3nt: TGTGCCAGCAGTCGGGGACGGGGGGCGGCCCAAGAGACCCAGTACTTC; CDR3aa: CASSRGRGAAQETQYF; abundance: few; v_gene: TRBV28; d_gene: .; j_gene: TRBJ2-5
CDR3nt: TGTGCCAGCAGCTTCGGGCAGACCCAGTACTTC; CDR3aa: CASSFGQTQYF; abundance: .; v_gene: TRBV7-9; d_gene: .; j_gene: TRBJ2-5
CDR3nt: TGTGCCAGTAGTATAGTCGGGTTATCTGAAGCTTTCTTT; CDR3aa: CASSIVGLSEAFF; abundance: few; v_gene: TRBV19; d_gene: .; j_gene: TRBJ1-1
CDR3nt: TGTGCCAGCGGGACAGGGAACACTGAAGCTTTCTTT; CDR3aa: CASGTGNTEAFF; abundance: .; v_gene: TRBV7-2; d_gene: TRBD1; j_gene: TRBJ1-1
CDR3nt: TGTGCCAGCTCAGTTGACAGCAATCAGCCCCAGCATTTT; CDR3aa: CASSVDSNQPQHF; abundance: .; v_gene: TRBV18; d_gene: .; j_gene: TRBJ1-5
CDR3nt: TGTGCCAGCAGCTTGGGCCCGGGACAGGGGAGGATTGGCTACACCTTC; CDR3aa: CASSLGPGQGRIGYTF; abundance: .; v_gene: TRBV5-4; d_gene: TRBD1; j_gene: TRBJ1-2
CDR3nt: TGTGCCAGCAGCTTAATGGCGGGAGATACGCAGTATTTT; CDR3aa: CASSLMAGDTQYF; abundance: once; v_gene: TRBV7-9; d_gene: .; j_gene: TRBJ2-3
CDR3nt: TGTGCCAGCAGCGCCCGGGGCCGACTCTCGGCCCAGTACTTC; CDR3aa: CASSARGRLSAQYF; abundance: once; v_gene: TRBV7-2; d_gene: .; j_gene: TRBJ2-5
CDR3nt: TGTGCCAGCAGCCACGGACAGGGGGCTTTTAGAAATGGCTACACCTTC; CDR3aa: CASSHGQGAFRNGYTF; abundance: few; v_gene: TRBV3-1/TRBV3-2; d_gene: TRBD1; j_gene: TRBJ1-2
CDR3nt: TGTGCCAGCAGCCGGGAGGGGTATGAGCAGTTCTTC; CDR3aa: CASSREGYEQFF; abundance: .; v_gene: TRBV6-2/TRBV6-3; d_gene: TRBD2; j_gene: TRBJ2-1
CDR3nt: TGTGCCAGCAGCTTCGGGTTAACAGGAAGCGCTTTCTTT; CDR3aa: CASSFGLTGSAFF; abundance: .; v_gene: TRBV11-2; d_gene: .; j_gene: TRBJ1-1
CDR3nt: TGTGCCAGTAGGCACAGGGGCTTTAATGAAAAACTGTTTTTT; CDR3aa: CASRHRGFNEKLFF; abundance: .; v_gene: TRBV19; d_gene: TRBD1; j_gene: TRBJ1-4
CDR3nt: TGTGCCATCAGTGAGTCGGGGATGGGGCACTTAAGCCCCAACTCTGGAAACACCATATATTTT; CDR3aa: CAISESGMGHLSPNSGNTIYF; abundance: .; v_gene: TRBV10-3; d_gene: .; j_gene: TRBJ1-3
CDR3nt: TGTGCCAGCAGCTTGGACTCTGGCGGGGTTTACAATGAGCAGTTCTTC; CDR3aa: CASSLDSGGVYNEQFF; abundance: .; v_gene: TRBV5-6; d_gene: .; j_gene: TRBJ2-1
CDR3nt: TGTGCCAGCAGAACGGCCCAGGGACGCTTCACCGGGGAGCTGTTTTTT; CDR3aa: CASRTAQGRFTGELFF; abundance: .; v_gene: TRBV5-4; d_gene: .; j_gene: TRBJ2-2
CDR3nt: TGTGCCAGCAGCTTGGTGTGGCAGGGGCGCCCCATGAACACTGAAGCTTTCTTT; CDR3aa: CASSLVWQGRPMNTEAFF; abundance: .; v_gene: TRBV5-5; d_gene: .; j_gene: TRBJ1-1
CDR3nt: TGTGCCAGCAGTGAAACCTTCGCCATCCAGACCCAGTACTTC; CDR3aa: CASSETFAIQTQYF; abundance: .; v_gene: TRBV2; d_gene: .; j_gene: TRBJ2-5
CDR3nt: TGTGCCAGCAGTTTTCGGGACTCCTATAATTCACCCCTCCACTTT; CDR3aa: CASSFRDSYNSPLHF; abundance: .; v_gene: TRBV27; d_gene: .; j_gene: TRBJ1-6
CDR3nt: TGTGCCAGCAGCTTAAATTACAATGAGCAGTTCTTC; CDR3aa: CASSLNYNEQFF; abundance: .; v_gene: TRBV11-3; d_gene: .; j_gene: TRBJ2-1
CDR3nt: TGTGCCAGCGGTTTAATTAGTCTGTTCTTC; CDR3aa: CASGLISLFF; abundance: .; v_gene: TRBV3-1/TRBV3-2; d_gene: .; j_gene: TRBJ2-1
CDR3nt: TGTGCCAGCTCACTCGGACAGGGGAGATATAATTCACCCCTCCACTTT; CDR3aa: CASSLGQGRYNSPLHF; abundance: .; v_gene: TRBV18; d_gene: TRBD1; j_gene: TRBJ1-6
CDR3nt: TGTGCCAGCAGCGTAGCTGGGACCGGGGAGCTGTTTTTT; CDR3aa: CASSVAGTGELFF; abundance: .; v_gene: TRBV9; d_gene: .; j_gene: TRBJ2-2
CDR3nt: TGCGCCAGCAGCTCGATGCCTCAGGGAGCTGGTACTGAAGCTTTCTTT; CDR3aa: CASSSMPQGAGTEAFF; abundance: .; v_gene: TRBV5-1; d_gene: .; j_gene: TRBJ1-1
CDR3nt: TGTGCCAGCAGCCAGACAGGGTGGGGTTCACCCCTCCACTTT; CDR3aa: CASSQTGWGSPLHF; abundance: .; v_gene: TRBV11-2; d_gene: TRBD1; j_gene: TRBJ1-6
CDR3nt: TGTGCCAGCAGTTACGGGGGGGGCAATCAGCCCCAGCATTTT; CDR3aa: CASSYGGGNQPQHF; abundance: .; v_gene: TRBV6-2/TRBV6-3; d_gene: .; j_gene: TRBJ1-5
CDR3nt: TGTGCCAGCAGTGACACAGGAGGAACCGGGGAGCTGTTTTTT; CDR3aa: CASSDTGGTGELFF; abundance: .; v_gene: TRBV6-1; d_gene: .; j_gene: TRBJ2-2
CDR3nt: TGCGCCAGCAGCTTGGGCCTGGACAGGCCCTACAATGAGCAGTTCTTC; CDR3aa: CASSLGLDRPYNEQFF; abundance: .; v_gene: TRBV5-1; d_gene: TRBD1; j_gene: TRBJ2-1
CDR3nt: TGTGCCAGCAGCCCTAGGCTGATCCAGGGGCTGGAGTATGGCTACACCTTC; CDR3aa: CASSPRLIQGLEYGYTF; abundance: .; v_gene: TRBV11-3; d_gene: .; j_gene: TRBJ1-2
CDR3nt: TGCGCCAGCAGTGAGGGGCCCAATCAGCCCCAGCATTTT; CDR3aa: CASSEGPNQPQHF; abundance: .; v_gene: TRBV5-1; d_gene: .; j_gene: TRBJ1-5